The 20 T cell receptor beta chains in this list originate from one sample, sequenced in a study of blood T cell repertoires in COVID-19. Sequenced by immunoSEQ multiplex PCR; TCRdb stores in-frame clones only, minus some. Here the sample spans some 310,000 clones, roughly 90% being singletons. The sample comprised peripheral blood. Receptors were obtained from a young woman with COVID-19, enrolled during active disease.

This clone was seen once. The genes are TRBV6-5 and TRBJ2-7; 7 bases map to TRBD2. Trimming cost V 0 bases and J 2 bases; bases outside gene matches: 4. The CDR3 spans 15 residues. Germline CDR1 and CDR2: MNHEY and SVGAGI. The CDR3 loop reads CASSYSASGTYEQYF. CDR3 DNA: TGTGCCAGCAGTTACTCGGCTAGCGGAACCTACGAGCAGTACTTC.

The V gene is TRBV6-5, the J gene TRBJ2-7, with D tentatively TRBD1 (6 bases). Between the trimmed V and J ends, which lost 5 bases and 6 bases, there was a span of 14 bases. CDR3 length: 13 residues. CDR1 and CDR2 (germline): MNHEY, SVGAGI. Written as DNA, the CDR3 is TGTGCCAGCAGTAGAAACACAGGGCCCGAGCAGTACTTC. It translates to CASSRNTGPEQYF.

The CDR3 DNA follows: TGTGCCAGCAGTGAAGACCCCGTGGGGGGGTGGGAGGATGGCTACACCTTC. Translating gives CASSEDPVGGWEDGYTF. The chain uses TRBV6-1 and TRBJ1-2; a possible D gene is TRBD1 (5 bases). The CDR3 has 17 amino acids. CDR1 and CDR2 from the germline V gene are MNHNS and SASEGT. V was cut by 1 base and J by 6 bases, with 21 bases left in between.

This chain connects TRBV3-1 (or the pseudogene TRBV3-2) to TRBJ1-1, with TRBD1 matching 8 bases. Per the germline V gene, CDR1 is LGHDT and CDR2 is YNNKEL (reference sequence). The CDR3 sequence is 14 residues long. V shed 6 bases, J shed 7 bases, and the junction held 10 bases outside the gene matches. The CDR3 region is CASRPGQGGGEAFF. In DNA form, the CDR3 reads TGTGCCAGCAGACCAGGACAGGGAGGGGGTGAAGCTTTCTTT.

The rearrangement uses TRBV3-1 (or the pseudogene TRBV3-2) and TRBJ2-3, with D tentatively TRBD1 (6 bases). The CDR3 has 14 amino acids. In germline, CDR1 is LGHDT, CDR2 YNNKEL (reference sequence). Trimming took off 2 bases at V and 4 bases at J, with 10 bases between the two ends. The CDR3 nucleotides read TGTGCCAGCAGCCAACTACAGGGTTCAGATACGCAGTATTTT. Its translation is CASSQLQGSDTQYF.

The rearrangement uses TRBV10-3 and TRBJ2-7, with 8 bases identical to TRBD2. The CDR3 runs to 14 residues. Trimming took 9 bases from V and 6 from J; bases not matched to a gene: 13. Germline CDR1 reads ENHRY; CDR2 reads SYGVKD. The CDR3 region is CAIGGVAGTGEQYF. DNA of the CDR3: TGTGCCATAGGAGGAGTAGCGGGAACGGGCGAGCAGTACTTC.

The chain couples TRBV6-5 to TRBJ2-1, with TRBD2 as a possible D gene (5 bases). Germline-derived CDR1 and CDR2 are MNHEY and SVGAGI. The ends were cut back, 8 bases at V and 9 bases at J, with 20 bases in the middle. The CDR3 runs to 14 residues. The DNA of the CDR3 is TGTGCCAGCTCTACGAGCGGAGGAACGGGTGAGCAGTTCTTC. It codes for CASSTSGGTGEQFF.

The genes are TRBV7-7 and TRBJ2-5; no clear D gene. The V gene lost 5 bases and the J gene lost 4 bases, with 11 bases spanning the gap. From germline, CDR1 is SSHAT and CDR2 FNYEAQ (reference sequence). The CDR3 sequence is 13 residues long. The CDR3 region is CASSIVFRETQYF. The DNA for the CDR3 is TGTGCCAGCAGCATAGTATTCCGAGAGACCCAGTACTTC.

The chain joins TRBV6-5 to TRBJ1-1; D is undetermined. The CDR3 is 13 residues long. The V gene lost 4 bases and the J gene lost 12 bases, with 18 bases spanning the gap. Germline CDR1 MNHEY, CDR2 SVGAGI. CDR3 in amino acids: CASSFDGSVGTFF. In nucleotides, the CDR3 is TGTGCCAGCAGTTTCGATGGTTCAGTCGGGACTTTCTTT.

The chain carries TRBV20-1 and TRBJ1-6; 7 bases agree with TRBD1. CDR3 length: 14 residues. CDR1 DFQATT and CDR2 SNEGSKA come from the germline V gene (reference sequence). With 3 bases clipped from V and 5 bases from J, the junction kept 4 bases outside the gene matches. The CDR3 nucleotides are TGCAGTGCTAGTGGTGACAGGGATAATTCACCCCTCCACTTT. Encoded protein: CSASGDRDNSPLHF.

This clone was found once. The V and J genes are TRBV28 and TRBJ2-4, with D unclear. V lost 8 bases to trimming and J lost 9 bases, with 17 bases between them. The CDR3 consists of 13 residues. Per the germline V gene, CDR1 is MDHEN and CDR2 is SYDVKM. The DNA of the CDR3 is TGTGCCAGCCGAGGTCCCCCTCCAGCCATTCAGTACTTC. This gives the protein CASRGPPPAIQYF.

J is TRBJ2-2 and V is TRBV6-2 or TRBV6-3, with D tentatively TRBD1 (6 bases). V was trimmed by 0 bases and J by 5 bases, leaving 7 bases between them. This CDR3 region has 14 residues. Germline assignment: CDR1 MNHEY and CDR2 SVGEGT. The CDR3 protein is CASSYSRGTGELFF. CDR3 bases: TGTGCCAGCAGTTACTCGAGGGGGACCGGGGAGCTGTTTTTT.

The V and J genes are TRBV5-1 and TRBJ2-7, with 12 bases identical to TRBD2. Germline V gene sequence: CDR1 SGHRS, CDR2 YFSETQ. Unmatched junction bases numbered 5, after V lost 4 bases and J lost 0 bases. The CDR3 totals 16 residues. This CDR3 is CASSPATSGSSYEQYF. CDR3 in DNA: TGCGCCAGCAGCCCGGCGACTAGCGGGAGCTCCTACGAGCAGTACTTC. The full variable domain, completed using reference TRBV5-1 and TRBJ2-7, is KAGVTQTPRYLIKTRGQQVTLSCSPISGHRSVSWYQQTPGQGLQFLFEYFSETQRNKGNFPGRFSGRQFSNSRSEMNVSTLELGDSALYLCASSPATSGSSYEQYFGPGTRLTVT.

This clone was counted many times. The gene calls are TRBV28 and TRBJ1-5; no firm D call. In germline, CDR1 is MDHEN, CDR2 SYDVKM. V was pared by 5 bases and J by 11 bases, with 16 bases between. The CDR3 runs to 13 residues. The CDR3 protein is CASSKTAGRAQHF. CDR3 DNA: TGTGCCAGCAGTAAAACAGCGGGGAGAGCCCAGCATTTT. Full variable domain (missing parts from reference TRBV28 and TRBJ1-5): DVKVTQSSRYLVKRTGEKVFLECVQDMDHENMFWYRQDPGLGLRLIYFSYDVKMKEKGDIPEGYSVSREKKERFSLILESASTNQTSMYLCASSKTAGRAQHFGDGTRLSIL.

V is TRBV6-5 and J is TRBJ1-2; the match to TRBD1 covers 8 bases. Germline CDR1 and CDR2: MNHEY and SVGAGI. V lost 4 bases to trimming and J lost 6 bases; unmatched junction nucleotides: 13. The CDR3 extends over 16 amino acids. CDR3 in amino acids: CASSSDVGQGADGYTF. The CDR3 DNA is TGTGCCAGCAGTTCCGACGTGGGGCAGGGGGCGGATGGCTACACCTTC.

The rearrangement links TRBV25-1 to TRBJ1-4; TRBD1 is a possible D gene (6 bases). Trimming cost V 2 bases and J 5 bases, with 9 bases left between them. This CDR3 has 14 residues. CDR1 is MGHDK and CDR2 is SYGVNS in the germline V gene. In DNA, the CDR3 is TGTGCCAGCAGTGAACAGGGGCTCAATGAAAAACTGTTTTTT. It translates to CASSEQGLNEKLFF. The complete variable domain, with remaining parts taken from reference TRBV25-1 and TRBJ1-4, reads EADIYQTPRYLVIGTGKKITLECSQTMGHDKMYWYQQDPGMELHLIHYSYGVNSTEKGDLSSESTVSRIRTEHFPLTLESARPSHTSQYLCASSEQGLNEKLFFGSGTQLSVL.

The rearrangement links TRBV3-1 (or the pseudogene TRBV3-2) to TRBJ1-6, with D possibly TRBD1 on 5 matching bases. Per germline, CDR1 LGHDT and CDR2 YNNKEL (reference sequence). CDR3 size: 16 residues. Trimming removed 0 bases at V and 10 bases at J, with 16 bases between. The CDR3 DNA reads as TGTGCCAGCAGCCAAGATTATGGCAAATCAGGGTCACCCCTCCACTTT. It yields the protein CASSQDYGKSGSPLHF.

The chain links TRBV14 to TRBJ2-1; 10 bases map to TRBD2. After removal of 4 bases from V and 7 bases from J, the junction contained 7 bases not matched to a gene. Germline V gene lookup returns CDR1 SGHDN and CDR2 FVKESK. The CDR3 extends over 15 amino acids. The CDR3 DNA sequence: TGTGCCAGCAGCCCCCTAGCGGGAGTCGTAAATGAGCAGTTCTTC. This translates into CASSPLAGVVNEQFF.

The table lists this clone with a count of one. The chain carries TRBV27 and TRBJ1-5; 7 positions agree with TRBD1. This CDR3 comprises 15 residues. Germline V lookup: CDR1 MNHEY, CDR2 SMNVEV (reference sequence). Trimming took 0 bases from V and 2 from J; bases not matched to a gene: 1. CDR3 region: CASSLSGQGNQPQHF. The CDR3 nucleotides are TGTGCCAGCAGTTTATCCGGACAGGGCAATCAGCCCCAGCATTTT.

V usage is TRBV29-1 and J usage is TRBJ2-2; 14 bases match TRBD2. This CDR3 is 15 amino acids long. Germline lookup yields CDR1 SQVTM and CDR2 ANQGSEA. V shed 7 bases and J 5 bases; nucleotides not matched to a gene: 6. CDR3 sequence: CSAGLAGVGTGELFF. Written as DNA, the CDR3 is TGCAGCGCGGGACTAGCGGGAGTTGGGACCGGGGAGCTGTTTTTT.